This T cell receptor (beta chain) emerged from a study of early T cells in non-severe SARS-CoV-2 infection. Study as a whole: Sequenced material consisted of bulk RNA (from unsorted whole blood), and chains were unpaired.

This clonotype turned up a few times. What it binds is not known. Regarding the study as a whole: VDJdb-based matching was biased toward anti-spike CD8 responses and missed private and CD4 specificities.

cDNA molecules, individually, were tagged with unique molecular identifiers. TCRdb used MiXCR to reprocess the 5' RACE reads, holding one entry per CDR3 protein. The sample shows 100,000 to 120,000 distinct CDR3 sequences, around an eighth of them seen only once. The CDR3 consists of 13 residues. Germline V gene data show CDR1 as SNHLY and CDR2 as FYNNEI. V lost 7 bases and J lost 4; bases outside the gene matches: 6. The rearrangement links TRBV2 to TRBJ1-2, with TRBD1 matching 7 bases. The sequence came from an adult who was a healthcare worker with PCR-confirmed SARS-CoV-2 infection or an uninfected control (not recorded which). Sequences were derived from whole blood, sampled at baseline. The CDR3 nucleotides read TGTGCCAGCAAGCAGGGGGAAAGCTATGGCTACACCTTC. Protein product: CASKQGESYGYTF.